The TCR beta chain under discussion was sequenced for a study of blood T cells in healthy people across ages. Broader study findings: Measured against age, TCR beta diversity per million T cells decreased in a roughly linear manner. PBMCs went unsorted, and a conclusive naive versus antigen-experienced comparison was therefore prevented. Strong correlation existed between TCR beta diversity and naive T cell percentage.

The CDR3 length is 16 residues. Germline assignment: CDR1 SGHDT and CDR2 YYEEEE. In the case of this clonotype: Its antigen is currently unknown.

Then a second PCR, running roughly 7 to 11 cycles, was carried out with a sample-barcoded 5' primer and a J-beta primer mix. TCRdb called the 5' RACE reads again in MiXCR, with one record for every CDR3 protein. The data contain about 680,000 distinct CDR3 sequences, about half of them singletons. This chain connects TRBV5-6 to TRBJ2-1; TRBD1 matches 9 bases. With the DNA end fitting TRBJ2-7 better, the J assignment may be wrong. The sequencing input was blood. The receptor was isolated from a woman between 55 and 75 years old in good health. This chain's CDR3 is CASSFEGTGIYNEQYF. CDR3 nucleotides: TGTGCCAGCAGCTTTGAAGGGACAGGGATCTACAATGAGCAGTACTTC.